Each of the 2 T cell receptor beta chains below was sequenced from the same sample in a study of cytomegalovirus exposure and HLA in healthy donors. 13 Jbeta primers and 60 Vbeta primers were used for the PCR. This table comes from immunoSEQ multiplex PCR, and its TCRdb copy is limited to in-frame clones, with some not included. This table holds over 110,000 clones, 73% found once. Sequenced sample: PBMCs. Every receptor here comes from a woman aged 40 to 50 in good health and CMV-seronegative.

This clone was seen only a few times. The rearrangement uses TRBV7-3 and TRBJ2-7; a weak D match, TRBD1 (6 bases). This CDR3 region has 13 residues. CDR1 and CDR2 (germline): SGHTA, FQGTGA. V shed 1 base and J shed 6 bases, with 10 bases lying between them. The CDR3 spells CASSLNRVTEQYF. CDR3 nucleotides: TGTGCCAGCAGCTTAAACAGGGTAACCGAGCAGTACTTC.

This chain connects TRBV5-4 to TRBJ1-4; TRBD1 agrees at 9 bases. The CDR3 contains 14 residues. Unmatched junction bases numbered 5, after V lost 3 bases and J lost 8 bases. Germline V CDR1 and CDR2: SGHNT, YYREEE (reference sequence). As DNA, the CDR3 is TGTGCCAGCAGCTCACAGGGGGCTGAAGAAAAACTGTTTTTT. Translating it yields CASSSQGAEEKLFF.